Reported below is one TCR beta chain. Antigen: not known. For the second PCR, which ran for roughly 7 to 11 cycles, a sample-barcoded 5' primer and a J-beta primer mix were used. MiXCR was run by TCRdb on the 5' RACE reads, yielding one entry per CDR3 protein. Among some 940,000 distinct CDR3 sequences listed, about 27% were seen once. The data were taken from a study of blood T cells in healthy people across ages. Notes on the study in general: Investigators treated diversity estimates from one million T cells as underestimates. Long-lived and aged donors differed, with more naive CD4+ cells and higher diversity in the long-lived.

Trimming left V 5 bases short and J 5 bases short, with 16 bases between. The CDR3 consists of 15 residues. The data also belong to a second study, concerning T cells of mothers and their children. That paper states: Added by the second PCR's M1S primer were sample barcodes and 2-4 random nucleotides.

This clonotype originated in a woman aged 40 to 50 in good health. The genes are TRBV12-3 or TRBV12-4 and TRBJ1-5; no definite D call. Sequencing was performed on blood. CDR3 in amino acids: CASSPSSRADQPQHF. The CDR3 nucleotides are TGTGCCAGCAGTCCCTCGTCGAGGGCCGATCAGCCCCAGCATTTT.